The source of this T cell receptor beta chain is a study of PD-1 blockade in mismatch repair-deficient tumors. This CDR3 comprises 13 residues. Deletions cut 2 bases from V and 3 bases from J, with 9 bases between. Per germline, CDR1 SGDLS and CDR2 YYNGEE. Clones were read by immunoSEQ multiplex PCR, and TCRdb kept only the in-frame ones, dropping some. The sample shows fewer than 50,000 clones, roughly 83% of them seen only once. The sequenced sample was peripheral blood, obtained 4 weeks after starting pembrolizumab. This clonotype was obtained from an adult with mismatch repair-deficient cancer. The chain is built from TRBV9 and TRBJ2-7; D is ambiguous. CDR3: CASSVRDNYEQYF. In DNA form, the CDR3 reads TGTGCCAGCAGCGTGCGCGATAACTACGAGCAGTACTTC.